The rows below give T cell receptor beta chains drawn from one sample of a study of blood T cells in healthy people across ages. TCRdb ran MiXCR on the 5' RACE reads and lists one entry per CDR3 protein. The sample has 600,000 to 850,000 distinct CDR3 sequences; approximately 25% are singletons. The data were also submitted as part of a second study, on T cells of mothers and their children.

The sample taken for sequencing was blood. These receptors originate from a boy younger than 18 in good health. CDR3s include the opening cysteine and the closing phenylalanine or tryptophan. The D gene is left open where the match is weak. Rows may omit the clone size; those that give it use once, few, many or a size class.

>TRBV20-1|TRBJ2-7|few|-
TGCAGTGCCCAGGCTTTCCGACGTCTTCCCGCCGAGCAGTACTTC
CSAQAFRRLPAEQYF
>TRBV5-8|TRBJ1-2|many|TRBD1
TGTGCCAGCAGCTTAGGACAGGGAGCTAACTATGGCTACACCTTC
CASSLGQGANYGYTF
>TRBV4-3|TRBJ1-1|few|-
TGCGCCAGCAGCCAAGAAAGCCATAACACTGAAGCTTTCTTT
CASSQESHNTEAFF
>TRBV28|TRBJ2-7|few|-
TGTGCCAGCAGTTTAGTAACCAGGCCGTCCTACGAGCAGTACTTC
CASSLVTRPSYEQYF
>TRBV7-5|TRBJ1-5|-|-
-
CISVPEARGQNIQPQHF
>TRBV28|TRBJ2-7|few|TRBD2
TGTGCCAGCAGTTCCCTCCGGCGGGAGGCCTACGAGCAGTACTTC
CASSSLRREAYEQYF
>TRBV6-1|TRBJ2-1|-|TRBD2
TGTGCCAGCACCATTAGCGGGAGCTTCTACAATGAGCAGTTCTTC
CASTISGSFYNEQFF
>TRBV29-1|TRBJ2-1|-|-
TGCAGCGTTGTCGAGTTGGAGTCACTGACCTACAATGAGCAGTTCTTC
CSVVELESLTYNEQFF
>TRBV27|TRBJ1-2|-|-
TGTGCCAGCAGTTTCAGGAGGGCGAGCCCCTATGGCTACACCTTC
CASSFRRASPYGYTF
>TRBV20-1|TRBJ2-5|-|-
TGCAGTGCTAGAGATAGGATGAAAGAGACCCAGTACTTC
CSARDRMKETQYF
>TRBV19|TRBJ2-2|-|TRBD1
TGTGCCAGTAGTATAATAGGGGGCAACACCGGGGAGCTGTTTTTT
CASSIIGGNTGELFF
>TRBV2|TRBJ1-5|-|-
TGTGCCAGCAGTGAAGCAAAGGGGCCTCAGCCCCAGCATTTT
CASSEAKGPQPQHF
>TRBV6-2/TRBV6-3|TRBJ2-4|-|TRBD2
TGTGCCAGCAGTCGAGAGACTAGCGGTCTTTTCATTCAGTACTTC
CASSRETSGLFIQYF
>TRBV28|TRBJ1-1|few|-
TGTGCCAGCAGTTTCACCCCAGAGCTCACTGAAGCTTTCTTT
CASSFTPELTEAFF
>TRBV20-1|TRBJ1-1|-|-
TGCAGTGCTAGAGATCTTAGGGGTTACGGTGAAGCTTTCTTT
CSARDLRGYGEAFF
>TRBV29-1|TRBJ2-4|-|TRBD1
TGCAGCATCAGACAGGGGACGGAAAACATTCAGTACTTC
CSIRQGTENIQYF
>TRBV6-2/TRBV6-3|TRBJ2-5|few|-
TGTGCCAGCGCTCGGGCGGCTCAAGAGACCCAGTACTTC
CASARAAQETQYF
>TRBV6-1|TRBJ2-1|-|-
TGTGCCAGCAGTGAGGTACTAGCATATGAGCAGTTCTTC
CASSEVLAYEQFF
>TRBV29-1|TRBJ2-7|-|-
TGCAGCGTTGAACTCCGGCAGGGGTACGAGCAGTACTTC
CSVELRQGYEQYF
>TRBV5-5|TRBJ2-7|few|TRBD2
TGTGCCAGCAGCCGGCTAGCGGGGGGGCCCTACGAGCAGTACTTC
CASSRLAGGPYEQYF
>TRBV14|TRBJ1-1|many|-
TGTGCCAGCAGCCAACAGGGGATGAACACTGAAGCTTTCTTT
CASSQQGMNTEAFF
>TRBV20-1|TRBJ2-3|-|TRBD2
TGCAGTGCTCGCCCGAGGGGACTAGCGGGAGAACCGGGGACGCAGTATTTT
CSARPRGLAGEPGTQYF